The rows below give T cell receptor beta chains drawn from one sample of a study of Ad26.COV2.S vaccination and SARS-CoV-2 variants. The protocol was immunoSEQ multiplex PCR, while the TCRdb copy is restricted to in-frame clones and leaves out a portion. Of approximately 460,000 clones in the sample, 70% to 90% are singletons; the top ten hold about 1.7%. Sequences were derived from peripheral blood, sampled in a trial of Ad26.COV2.S vaccine versus placebo. These receptors were collected from a person between 18 and 65 years old who received the Ad26.COV2.S COVID-19 vaccine or a placebo. Both conserved end residues are trimmed from each CDR3.

v_call: TRBV24-1; j_call: TRBJ2-3; cdr3_aa: ATSEPGLVNTDTQY
v_call: TRBV9; j_call: TRBJ2-1; cdr3_aa: ASSVVSATRDEQF
v_call: TRBV5-1; j_call: TRBJ2-1; cdr3_aa: ASSNPDWNEQF
v_call: TRBV28; j_call: TRBJ2-3; cdr3_aa: ASRPYSDRVTDTQY
v_call: TRBV4-3; j_call: TRBJ1-2; cdr3_aa: ASSQPTHPKTGKRYGYT
v_call: TRBV2; j_call: TRBJ1-5; cdr3_aa: ASGGTGDQPQH
v_call: TRBV19; j_call: TRBJ1-5; cdr3_aa: ASSIGQGNQPQH
v_call: TRBV28; j_call: TRBJ1-2; cdr3_aa: ASKTPARGRGGYT
v_call: TRBV27; j_call: TRBJ2-7; cdr3_aa: ASSLGKRVQGYEQY
v_call: TRBV6-5; j_call: TRBJ1-1; cdr3_aa: ASGSSEAF
v_call: TRBV29-1; j_call: TRBJ2-2; cdr3_aa: SVDYTGELF
v_call: TRBV19; j_call: TRBJ1-1; cdr3_aa: ASLRENTEAF
v_call: TRBV6-5; j_call: TRBJ1-2; cdr3_aa: ASRTPRTGLGYT
v_call: TRBV7-8; j_call: TRBJ1-2; cdr3_aa: ASSKNSGTGLYGYT
v_call: TRBV30; j_call: TRBJ1-1; cdr3_aa: AWSVLENTEAF
v_call: TRBV30; j_call: TRBJ2-1; cdr3_aa: AWSLGSPLYNEQF
v_call: TRBV24-1; j_call: TRBJ2-1; cdr3_aa: ATSQYYQGAEQF
v_call: TRBV7-5; j_call: TRBJ1-1; cdr3_aa: ARIWGRNTEAF
v_call: TRBV7-3; j_call: TRBJ2-1; cdr3_aa: ASSPHSVHEQF
v_call: TRBV4-2; j_call: TRBJ1-2; cdr3_aa: ASSQRSHNYGYT
v_call: TRBV19; j_call: TRBJ2-7; cdr3_aa: ATEGGLRREQY
v_call: TRBV19; j_call: TRBJ2-7; cdr3_aa: ASSNRIRPSYEQY
v_call: TRBV5-6; j_call: TRBJ2-3; cdr3_aa: ASSLRGSTDTQY
v_call: TRBV29-1; j_call: TRBJ2-2; cdr3_aa: SVENGELF
v_call: TRBV5-1; j_call: TRBJ1-4; cdr3_aa: ASMASTNEKLF
v_call: TRBV6-5; j_call: TRBJ2-7; cdr3_aa: ASSYVGRAYEQY
v_call: TRBV16; j_call: TRBJ1-2; cdr3_aa: ASSQSGVPGGTGT
v_call: TRBV4-2; j_call: TRBJ1-5; cdr3_aa: ASSQAGQPQH
v_call: TRBV28; j_call: TRBJ2-5; cdr3_aa: ASRQGRETQY
v_call: TRBV10-1; j_call: TRBJ1-3; cdr3_aa: ASSEPYGTVGSGNTIY
v_call: TRBV19; j_call: TRBJ2-3; cdr3_aa: ASSSRDRGDTQY
v_call: TRBV30; j_call: TRBJ1-4; cdr3_aa: AWTSLATNEKLF
v_call: TRBV6-5; j_call: TRBJ1-3; cdr3_aa: ASSYGFSGNTIY
v_call: TRBV6-1; j_call: TRBJ2-3; cdr3_aa: ASSGPGQDSTDTQY
v_call: TRBV5-1; j_call: TRBJ1-2; cdr3_aa: ASSLPTGTAYGYT
v_call: TRBV28; j_call: TRBJ1-2; cdr3_aa: ASSFRHGYT
v_call: TRBV7-3; j_call: TRBJ2-3; cdr3_aa: ASSRKRGPPGDTQY
v_call: TRBV2; j_call: TRBJ2-3; cdr3_aa: ASSEGLAGGPSDTQY
v_call: TRBV4-3; j_call: TRBJ1-5; cdr3_aa: ASSQNYLQVLNQPQH
v_call: TRBV18; j_call: TRBJ1-1; cdr3_aa: ASSPKLGVDTEAF
v_call: TRBV27; j_call: TRBJ2-1; cdr3_aa: ASRLRQNYYNEQF
v_call: TRBV19; j_call: TRBJ2-7; cdr3_aa: ASSKRQSYEQY
v_call: TRBV18; j_call: TRBJ1-3; cdr3_aa: ASSPGRLGNTIY
v_call: TRBV5-1; j_call: TRBJ2-7; cdr3_aa: ARIAGGSYEQY
v_call: TRBV18; j_call: TRBJ1-2; cdr3_aa: ASSPDRQSYGYT
v_call: TRBV20-1; j_call: TRBJ2-2; cdr3_aa: SASPSGTNTGELF
v_call: TRBV7-3; j_call: TRBJ2-1; cdr3_aa: ASSLGGGNEQF
v_call: TRBV5-6; j_call: TRBJ1-6; cdr3_aa: ASRSQGGFYNSPLH
v_call: TRBV27; j_call: TRBJ2-3; cdr3_aa: ASSFSRRLAGGYTDTQY
v_call: TRBV19; j_call: TRBJ2-6; cdr3_aa: ASVDRAGANVLT
v_call: TRBV28; j_call: TRBJ2-1; cdr3_aa: ASKTLAGGYYNEQF
v_call: TRBV9; j_call: TRBJ1-6; cdr3_aa: ASSEQGGSNSPLH
v_call: TRBV9; j_call: TRBJ2-3; cdr3_aa: ASSGAGRTDTQY
v_call: TRBV7-6; j_call: TRBJ2-2; cdr3_aa: ASSLGLGPAGELF
v_call: TRBV30; j_call: TRBJ2-7; cdr3_aa: AWSPGHLLYEQY
v_call: TRBV5-1; j_call: TRBJ1-6; cdr3_aa: ASKVGPGNSPLH
v_call: TRBV3-1/TRBV3-2; j_call: TRBJ1-3; cdr3_aa: ASSPRLFSGNTIY
v_call: TRBV27; j_call: TRBJ2-1; cdr3_aa: ASSPTVSSYNEQF
v_call: TRBV2; j_call: TRBJ1-6; cdr3_aa: ASIARLGSPLH
v_call: TRBV7-2; j_call: TRBJ1-4; cdr3_aa: ASSFDRGSEKLF